The clone carrying this TCR beta chain is a singleton in its sample. This sample is part of a study of blood T cell repertoires in COVID-19. For the study at large: From the United States, Italy and Spain came samples of acute and convalescent COVID-19.

In the source study's methods: Reference gene primer amplification in the assay estimated nucleated cell counts. Some clones are missing from TCRdb's copy, which holds only in-frame ones; the method was immunoSEQ multiplex PCR. V and J calls and clone size are copied from that table; D and trimming were computed from the DNA. The data show hundreds of thousands of clones, 75% to 90% seen once. Per germline, CDR1 KGHDR and CDR2 SFDVKD. This CDR3 region has 12 residues. The V end lost 5 bases, the J end lost 6 bases, and 9 bases lay between the germline ends. The sequenced sample consisted of peripheral blood. The rearrangement links TRBV24-1 to TRBJ2-5, with a possible D match to TRBD2 (5 bases). This sequence originates from a woman in her 30s with active or convalescent COVID-19. The CDR3 is CATSASGKTQYF. DNA of the CDR3: TGTGCCACCAGTGCATCGGGGAAGACCCAGTACTTC.